A selection of T cell receptor beta chains follows, all from one sample in a study of shared clonotypes between healthy human individuals. TCRdb's table, derived via immunoSEQ multiplex PCR, lists solely in-frame clones and lacks some. The sample gives under 600,000 clones, 95% to 98% of which show up once; approximately 0.3% is in the top ten. Sequencing input: naive CD8+ T cells sorted from blood. All receptors derive from a man aged 30 to 45 in good health. The CDR3 runs from the conserved cysteine through the conserved F or W. The D gene is left open where the match is weak. Some rows mark clone size as missing; the rest say once, few, many or name a class of expanded clone.

d_call j_call v_call clone_size cdr3_aa cdr3_nt
TRBD1 TRBJ2-7 TRBV6-5 . CASRGQGTYEQYF TGTGCCAGCAGGGGACAGGGGACTTACGAGCAGTACTTC
. TRBJ1-1 TRBV11-2 . CASSFGDIRPTNTEAFF TGTGCCAGCAGCTTCGGTGACATCAGGCCGACGAACACTGAAGCTTTCTTT
. TRBJ2-7 TRBV6-1 . CASSEGWYYEQYF TGTGCCAGCAGTGAAGGTTGGTACTACGAGCAGTACTTC
TRBD2 TRBJ2-7 TRBV27 . CASSLSGRGTRKNEQYF TGTGCCAGCAGTTTAAGTGGTCGGGGGACTAGAAAAAACGAGCAGTACTTC
. TRBJ1-3 TRBV29-1 . CSALSSGNTIYF TGCAGCGCCTTAAGCTCTGGAAACACCATATATTTT
. TRBJ2-1 TRBV11-2 . CASRLMNDNEQFF TGTGCCAGCAGGCTTATGAACGACAATGAGCAGTTCTTC
. TRBJ2-7 TRBV5-5 . CASSLSSGSSREQYF TGTGCCAGCAGCTTGAGCTCCGGGTCTTCGCGCGAGCAGTACTTC
TRBD1 TRBJ2-7 TRBV11-2 once CASSLRGQGINYEQYF TGTGCCAGCAGCTTACGGGGACAGGGGATCAATTACGAGCAGTACTTC
TRBD1 TRBJ2-7 TRBV7-2 . CASSFVGQGNEQYF TGTGCCAGCAGCTTTGTGGGACAGGGTAACGAGCAGTACTTC
TRBD2 TRBJ2-1 TRBV10-3 . CAISESTTTGTSLWDEQFF TGTGCCATCAGTGAGTCGACTACAACAGGGACTAGCCTGTGGGATGAGCAGTTCTTC
. TRBJ2-7 TRBV13 . CASSPGLHYEQYF TGTGCCAGCAGCCCTGGACTTCACTACGAGCAGTACTTC
. TRBJ1-2 TRBV5-5 . CASSETGPTNYGYTF TGTGCCAGCAGCGAAACAGGGCCCACTAACTATGGCTACACCTTC
. TRBJ2-5 TRBV19 . CASKGGTYETQYF TGTGCCAGTAAGGGCGGCACCTACGAGACCCAGTACTTC
TRBD2 TRBJ2-7 TRBV11-2 . CASSPREGETYEQYF TGTGCCAGCAGTCCGAGGGAGGGCGAAACCTACGAGCAGTACTTC
TRBD2 TRBJ2-4 TRBV9 once CASSGADFSGSWDIQYF TGTGCCAGCAGCGGAGCCGACTTTAGCGGGAGTTGGGACATTCAGTACTTC
. TRBJ2-2 TRBV7-9 . CASSLRNTGELFF TGTGCCAGCAGTTTGCGGAACACCGGGGAGCTGTTTTTT